One and the same sample provided the 10 T cell receptor beta chains below, sequenced in a study of regulatory T cells in long-lasting Graves disease. Arm-PCR of CDR3 regions and iRepertoire HTBI primers were used to build TCR beta libraries. TCRdb re-called the multiplex PCR reads with MiXCR, one entry per CDR3 protein. The sample shows 370,000 or so distinct CDR3 sequences, roughly 17% of them seen only once. The time point here: newly diagnosed GD, antithyroid drugs for less than 3 months. From PBMCs, RNA was extracted and then used to make the TCR library. These data are also associated with another study on T cells in Graves' hyperthyroidism and ophthalmopathy.

The material was peripheral blood mononuclear cells (PBMCs), obtained at new diagnosis, from a patient treated with antithyroid drugs. These receptor sequences come from a woman in her late teens or twenties with Graves disease.

This clonotype has at least ten counts. Written as DNA, the CDR3 is TGTGCCAGCAGCCTAACTCCGGGACGCAGACAAGAGACCCAGTACTTC. Protein: CASSLTPGRRQETQYF. The chain recombines TRBV3-1 with TRBJ2-5; D may correspond to TRBD1 or TRBD2 (5 bases each). The ends were cut back, 4 bases at V and 2 bases at J, with 17 bases in the middle. Germline V gene sequence: CDR1 LGHDT, CDR2 YNNKEL (reference sequence). The CDR3 covers 16 residues.

The V and J genes are TRBV6-1 and TRBJ2-5; D possibly corresponds to TRBD2 (6 bases). V was shortened by 7 bases and J by 5 bases, with 20 bases between the two germline ends. The CDR3 length is 15 residues. Per the germline V gene, CDR1 is MNHNS and CDR2 is SASEGT. CDR3 nucleotide sequence: TGTGCCAGCATGATGACCGGGACTGGTCTGGAGACCCAGTACTTC. Translating gives CASMMTGTGLETQYF.

This clonotype has a handful of counts. This chain uses TRBV27 with TRBJ2-7; tentatively, D is TRBD2 (5 bases). Trimming shortened V by 0 bases and J by 6 bases, and 9 bases separated the two germline ends. Germline values: CDR1 MNHEY, CDR2 SMNVEV (reference sequence). The CDR3 has 13 amino acids. CDR3 in DNA: TGTGCCAGCAGTTTATCCGCGGGTGCCGAGCAGTACTTC. This codes for CASSLSAGAEQYF.

This sequence joins TRBV5-8 and TRBJ1-1, with 7 positions matching TRBD1. There are 15 residues in the CDR3. Losses at the gene ends were 0 bases for V and 4 bases for J; bases not matched to a gene: 6. Germline V gene data show CDR1 as SGHTS and CDR2 as YDEGEE. The CDR3 coding sequence is TGTGCCAGCAGCTTGGGTGACAGGGCGGGCACTGAAGCTTTCTTT. The encoded protein is CASSLGDRAGTEAFF.

This clonotype was counted ten times or more. The V gene is TRBV12-3 or TRBV12-4, the J gene TRBJ2-3; 11 bases fit TRBD2. V gave up 5 bases and J gave up 1 base; unmatched junction bases: 14. The CDR3 is 19 residues long. The CDR3 region is CASSPFRIAGGFGTDTQYF. In DNA form, the CDR3 reads TGTGCCAGCAGTCCCTTCCGGATAGCGGGGGGGTTTGGCACAGATACGCAGTATTTT.

About this clonotype: Possible read error: a much larger clone is one base away. The chain has TRBV7-8 and TRBJ2-1, with 12 positions matching TRBD2. CDR3 length: 18 residues. Per germline, CDR1 SGHVS and CDR2 FQNEAQ. This CDR3 is CASSLRLAGVLKGNEQLF. The CDR3 DNA is TGTGCCAGCAGCTTACGACTAGCGGGAGTATTGAAGGGCAATGAGCAGCTCTTC.

In its sample, this clonotype was seen once. A much larger clone lies one base from this, so it may be a read error. The chain employs TRBV6-2 or TRBV6-3 and TRBJ1-5; weak D call: TRBD1 (5 bases). The CDR3 length is 13 residues. Germline V CDR1 and CDR2: MNHEY, SVGEGT. CDR3 amino acids: CVSSPAAGGPQHF. The CDR3 coding sequence is TGTGTCAGCAGTCCTGCGGCCGGGGGTCCCCAGCATTTT.

This chain connects TRBV9 to TRBJ2-7; D ambiguous. Germline CDR1 reads SGDLS; CDR2 reads YYNGEE. The CDR3 is 14 amino acids. V lost 0 bases and J 2 bases, leaving 9 bases between the germline ends. In DNA, the CDR3 is TGTGCCAGCAGCGTAGGATCGCTCACCTACGAGCAGTACTTC. It yields the protein CASSVGSLTYEQYF.

This clonotype was seen many times. The V call is TRBV2, the J call TRBJ2-7; D might be TRBD2 (5 bases). The germline CDR1 and CDR2 sequences are SNHLY and FYNNEI. Trimming took 6 bases from V and 3 from J, leaving 6 bases between them. This CDR3 contains 11 residues. This CDR3 reads CASRDYYEQYF. CDR3 sequence (DNA): TGTGCCAGCAGAGACTACTACGAGCAGTACTTC.

This chain joins TRBV6-1 and TRBJ2-3; a possible D gene is TRBD1 (6 bases). The J call could be wrong; TRBJ2-7 is a better fit for the DNA end. The CDR3 sequence is 14 residues long. The V gene's germline CDR1 is MNHNS and CDR2 SASEGT. The CDR3: CASSEALQGQGQYF. In nucleotides, the CDR3 is TGTGCCAGCAGTGAAGCTCTACAGGGTCAGGGGCAGTACTTC.